Here is one TCR beta chain with its context. The data belong to a study of blood T cell repertoires in COVID-19. Germline assignment: CDR1 SQVTM and CDR2 ANQGSEA. This CDR3 is built from 15 residues. J was trimmed by 1 base and V by 6 bases; bases with no gene match: 8. In the study's own analysis: Amplification with reference gene primers provided the estimates of nucleated cell counts. Repertoires were generated with immunoSEQ multiplex PCR, while TCRdb's copy carries only in-frame clones and drops some. D and trimming come from the DNA, and the V and J calls and clone size come from that table. Here the sample spans 330,000 or so clones, about 91% being singletons.

This sequence was found in a man aged 25-45 years with COVID-19, enrolled during active disease. Sequencing was performed on peripheral blood. V gene TRBV29-1 combines with J gene TRBJ2-7; 11 bases agree with TRBD1. CDR3 nucleotide sequence: TGCAGCGTCGCCGGGGGGACAGGGGGGTCCTACGAGCAGTACTTC. This translates into CSVAGGTGGSYEQYF.